This record covers a single T cell receptor beta chain. It lacks a known antigen. No much larger clone is present one base from it, and per-base qualities are unavailable. The CDR1 and CDR2 encoded by the germline V gene (reference sequence) are GTSNPN and SVGIG. The CDR3 has 13 amino acids, counting the end cysteine and phenylalanine. The read is trimmed to its CDR3 DNA, 39 bases read in frame from base 1. V is reduced by 7 bases and J by 4 bases, leaving a spacing of 16 bases between them. The data belong to a study of vaccination and CD4 T cells after COVID-19 (dated by TCRdb to between 2020 and 2023). About the study as a whole: Six males and four females were included in the convalescent cohort, with two Hispanic individuals, seven Caucasians, two Asians and one multiracial person represented. Participants got two doses of the Pfizer-BioNTech BNT162b2 vaccine (n=8) or two doses of the Moderna mRNA-1273 vaccine (n=2). Post-COVID blood samples from convalescent patients were collected a median of roughly 100 days after diagnosis, with a range of about 35 to 180 days. The time from the second vaccine dose to post-vaccine blood sampling had a median of roughly 72 days and ranged from about 14 to 250 days. Culture stimuli were overlapping spike peptide pools from SARS-CoV-2 and from the common cold coronaviruses HCoV-NL63, HCoV-OC43 and HCoV-229E. Control cultures used a CEFX viral epitope pool as positive control, an HIV-1 Nef peptide pool as negative control, or no peptide. In around 10 COVID-19 convalescent patients and a handful of infection-naive healthy vaccine recipients, researchers compared the spike-specific CD4+ TCR repertoire from before mRNA vaccination with the repertoire from after. Memory CD4+ T cell crossreactivity between SARS-CoV-2 and common cold coronavirus spike proteins was assessed at the TCR clonotype level in an earlier paper using these donors.

The library was made by PCR. DNA from cultured CD4+ T cells was subjected to TCR sequencing with the Oncomine TCR Beta short-read assay at the Johns Hopkins FTIC core. The QIAamp micro DNA kit was used to extract genomic DNA from the cultured CD4+ T cells. Oncomine TCR Beta libraries from cultured CD4+ T cells were pooled with unique dual indexes and sequenced on an Illumina iSeq 100. On the authors' methods: Non-productive sequences were filtered out, and CDR3s that did not start with C, did not end with F or W, or were shorter than 7 amino acids were discarded. Antigen-specific clonotypes were identified using the MANAFEST web application through comparison of peptide-stimulated wells with reference and other culture wells. For a clone to be called positive, the clone needed an FDR below 0.05, an odds ratio above 5, and a productive frequency above 0.1% in at least two of three replicate wells. Clonotypes that were significantly expanded in both SARS-CoV-2 spike wells and at least one common cold coronavirus spike condition were defined as cross-reactive. CDR3 homology was assessed with Levenshtein distances (stringdist) and unrooted phylogenetic trees (ape) in R version 3.6.1. The public reads were run again by TCRdb, first through fastp at Q25 and then through MiXCR, and only productive beta chains were kept. Under each unique CDR3 protein, matching rows form one entry showing the most common genes and DNA. TCRdb, rather than the study authors, made the V and J calls. The sample data list thousands of distinct CDR3 sequences, and about 45% of these were observed just once. Jointly, the top ten make up 20% to 30% of the sample.

Summary of the overall study and its limitations: The study included relatively few convalescent patients and did not analyze early timepoints after natural infection. The median count of SARS-CoV-2-reactive clonotypes went up from about 23 after infection to 35 to 40 after vaccination, although the change was not significant. In convalescent patients, a median around 86% of post-vaccine SARS-CoV-2-reactive clones were detected only after vaccination, and vaccine-specific priming was suggested by this finding. Nearly all vaccine-specific clones in convalescent patients (304 of 307) were mono-reactive for SARS-CoV-2 spike rather than cross-reactive with common cold coronaviruses.

In light of the paper, this sample's treatment or condition label describes: approximately 9-day PBMC culture with coronavirus spike peptide pools or control peptides (ViraFEST assay). CD4+ T cells from unexposed donors were collected before the COVID-19 pandemic (2011-2018). The ViraFEST assay, used in the study, expanded antigen-specific T cells with peptide pools and then identified the expanded clonotypes through TCR sequencing. Each well held roughly 2 million PBMCs cultured in IMDM containing about 5% human AB serum and 9 to 10 IU/ml IL-2, with 10 ug/ml peptide pools added. Half of the culture medium was replaced with fresh IL-2-containing medium on days 3 and 7. CD4+ T cells were isolated after roughly nine days of culture through negative selection using the EasySep CD4+ T cell isolation kit. As far as cell numbers permitted, CD4+ T cells from unexposed donors were tested for reactivity against SARS-CoV-2 S and N as well as four spike pools from common cold coronaviruses. Ficoll-Paque Plus gradient centrifugation was used to isolate PBMCs from whole blood, and the isolated PBMCs were then either used fresh or cryopreserved at -140C. Each culture condition was generally run in triplicate wells. The leukapheresis product used for the unexposed donors was purchased from a commercial source.

The source is a human donor in good health. The sample comprised CD4+ T cells from blood, cultured in vitro. Here the chain combines TRBV30 and TRBJ2-5; the D segment cannot be called with confidence. In nucleotides, the sequence is TGTGCCTTCCGCAGATGGGGTAGAGAGACCCAGTACTTC. Translation gives CAFRRWGRETQYF.